The T cell receptor (beta chain) described here comes from a study of blood T cells in healthy people across ages. Study-wide results and caveats: Older individuals had lower TCR beta diversity per million T cells (the decline was roughly linear).

The authors isolated at least 6 million PBMCs per sample. This clonotype was seen repeatedly, ten times or more. Its target is not known. The CDR3 spans 14 residues. Germline values: CDR1 DFQATT, CDR2 SNEGSKA (reference sequence). Trimming took off 1 base at V and 3 bases at J, with 12 bases between the two ends. Together with a sample-barcoded 5' primer, a J-beta primer mix was included in a second PCR lasting about 7 to 12 cycles. Each cDNA molecule was tagged by a template-switch adaptor that had 12 random nucleotides. CDR3-containing paired-end reads numbering at least 2.5 million came from each sample. In TCRdb, the 5' RACE reads were re-called with MiXCR into one record per CDR3 protein. The profile covers 850,000 to 1,000,000 distinct CDR3 sequences, with around 46% appearing a single time and around 15% taken by the ten largest.

The chain carries TRBV20-1 and TRBJ1-1; maybe TRBD1 (5 bases). This sequence originates from a young man in good health. Material: blood. The CDR3 here is CSARAGGTDTEAFF. In nucleotides, the CDR3 is TGCAGTGCTAGAGCGGGGGGTACAGACACTGAAGCTTTCTTT.